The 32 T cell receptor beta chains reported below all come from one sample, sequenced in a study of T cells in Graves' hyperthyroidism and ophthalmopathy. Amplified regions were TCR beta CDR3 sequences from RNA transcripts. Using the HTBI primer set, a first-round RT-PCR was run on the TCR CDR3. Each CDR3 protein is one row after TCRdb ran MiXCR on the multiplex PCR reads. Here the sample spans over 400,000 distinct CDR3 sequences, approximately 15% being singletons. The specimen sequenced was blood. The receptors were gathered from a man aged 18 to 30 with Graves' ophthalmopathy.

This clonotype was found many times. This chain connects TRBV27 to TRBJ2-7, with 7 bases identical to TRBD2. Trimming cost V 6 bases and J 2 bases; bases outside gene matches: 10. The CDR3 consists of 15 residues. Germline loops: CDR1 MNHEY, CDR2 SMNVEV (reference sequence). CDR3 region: CASSGSGASTYEQYF. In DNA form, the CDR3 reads TGTGCCAGCAGCGGAAGCGGGGCTTCGACCTACGAGCAGTACTTC.

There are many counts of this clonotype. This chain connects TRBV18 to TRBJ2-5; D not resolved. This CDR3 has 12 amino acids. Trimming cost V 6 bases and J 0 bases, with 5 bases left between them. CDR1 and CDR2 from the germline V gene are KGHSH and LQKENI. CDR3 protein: CASSPYQETQYF. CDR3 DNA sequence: TGTGCCAGCTCCCCCTACCAAGAGACCCAGTACTTC.

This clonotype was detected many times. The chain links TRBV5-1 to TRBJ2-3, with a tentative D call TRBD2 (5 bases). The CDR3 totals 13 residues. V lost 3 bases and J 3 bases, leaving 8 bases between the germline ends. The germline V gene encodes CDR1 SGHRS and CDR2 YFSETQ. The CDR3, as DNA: TGCGCCAGCAGCTCCCCGGGGACAGATACGCAGTATTTT. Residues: CASSSPGTDTQYF.

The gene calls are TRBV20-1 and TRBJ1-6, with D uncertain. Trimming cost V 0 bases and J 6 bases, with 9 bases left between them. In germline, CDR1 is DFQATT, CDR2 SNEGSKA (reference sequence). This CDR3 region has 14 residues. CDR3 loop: CSARDSKLNSPLHF. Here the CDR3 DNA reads TGCAGTGCTAGAGATTCAAAACTTAATTCACCCCTCCACTTT.

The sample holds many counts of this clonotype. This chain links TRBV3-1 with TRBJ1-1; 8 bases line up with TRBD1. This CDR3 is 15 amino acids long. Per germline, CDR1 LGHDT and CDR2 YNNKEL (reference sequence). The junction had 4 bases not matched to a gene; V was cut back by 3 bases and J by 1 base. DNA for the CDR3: TGTGCCAGCAGCCACAGACAGGGGTGGAACACTGAAGCTTTCTTT. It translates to CASSHRQGWNTEAFF.

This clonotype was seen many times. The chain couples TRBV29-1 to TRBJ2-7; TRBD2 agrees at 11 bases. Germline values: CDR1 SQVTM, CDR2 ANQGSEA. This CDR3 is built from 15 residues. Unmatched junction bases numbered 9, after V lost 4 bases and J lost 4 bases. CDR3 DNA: TGCAGCGTTGGCAAACTAGCGGGAGATTTGTACGAGCAGTACTTC. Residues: CSVGKLAGDLYEQYF.

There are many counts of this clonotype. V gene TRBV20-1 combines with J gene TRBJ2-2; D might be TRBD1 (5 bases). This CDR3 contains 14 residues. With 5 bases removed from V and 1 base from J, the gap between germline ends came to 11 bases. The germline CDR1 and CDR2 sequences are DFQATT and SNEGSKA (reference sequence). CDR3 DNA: TGCAGTGCTGGCCCAACAGGGAACACCGGGGAGCTGTTTTTT. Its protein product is CSAGPTGNTGELFF.

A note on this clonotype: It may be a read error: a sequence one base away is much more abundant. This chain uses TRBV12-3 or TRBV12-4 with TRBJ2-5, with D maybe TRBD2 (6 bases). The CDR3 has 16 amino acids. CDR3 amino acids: CASGFGPAGTLETQYF. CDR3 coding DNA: TGTGCCAGCGGTTTTGGGCCGGCGGGAACCCTTGAGACCCAGTACTTC.

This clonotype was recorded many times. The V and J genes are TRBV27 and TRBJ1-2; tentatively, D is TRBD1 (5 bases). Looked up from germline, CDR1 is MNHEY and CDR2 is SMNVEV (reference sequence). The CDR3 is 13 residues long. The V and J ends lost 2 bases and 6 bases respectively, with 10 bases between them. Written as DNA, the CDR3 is TGTGCCAGCAGTTTACGGGGGAGCAATGGCTACACCTTC. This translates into CASSLRGSNGYTF.

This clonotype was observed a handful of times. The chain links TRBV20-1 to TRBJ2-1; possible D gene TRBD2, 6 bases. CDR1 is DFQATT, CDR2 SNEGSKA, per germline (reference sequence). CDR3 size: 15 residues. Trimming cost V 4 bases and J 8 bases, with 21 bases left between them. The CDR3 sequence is CSATSRDSRRDEQFF. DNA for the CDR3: TGCAGTGCTACCTCCCGGGACTCCCGGAGGGATGAGCAGTTCTTC.

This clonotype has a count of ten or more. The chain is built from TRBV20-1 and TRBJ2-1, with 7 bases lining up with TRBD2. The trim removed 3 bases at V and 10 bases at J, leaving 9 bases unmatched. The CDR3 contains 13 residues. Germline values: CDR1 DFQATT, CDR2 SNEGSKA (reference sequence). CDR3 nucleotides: TGCAGTGCTAGGAAGACTAGCCTTAGGGAGCAGTTCTTC. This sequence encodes CSARKTSLREQFF.

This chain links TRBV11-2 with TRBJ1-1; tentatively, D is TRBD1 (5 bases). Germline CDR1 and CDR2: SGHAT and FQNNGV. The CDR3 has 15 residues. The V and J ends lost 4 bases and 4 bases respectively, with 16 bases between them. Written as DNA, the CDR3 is TGTGCCAGCAGCTACACGCCAGGGTTAGGCACTGAAGCTTTCTTT. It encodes CASSYTPGLGTEAFF.

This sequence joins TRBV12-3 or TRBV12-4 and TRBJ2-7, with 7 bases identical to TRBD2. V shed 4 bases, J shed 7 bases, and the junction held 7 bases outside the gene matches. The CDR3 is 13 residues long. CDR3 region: CASSSPGLPEQYF. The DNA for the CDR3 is TGTGCCAGCAGTTCCCCGGGACTACCTGAGCAGTACTTC.

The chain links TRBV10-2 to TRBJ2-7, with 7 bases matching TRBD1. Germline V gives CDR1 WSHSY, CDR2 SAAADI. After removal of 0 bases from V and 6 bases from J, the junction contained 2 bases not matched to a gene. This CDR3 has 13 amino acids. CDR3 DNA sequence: TGCGCCAGCAGTGAGTCCTCAGGGGGCGAGCAGTACTTC. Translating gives CASSESSGGEQYF.

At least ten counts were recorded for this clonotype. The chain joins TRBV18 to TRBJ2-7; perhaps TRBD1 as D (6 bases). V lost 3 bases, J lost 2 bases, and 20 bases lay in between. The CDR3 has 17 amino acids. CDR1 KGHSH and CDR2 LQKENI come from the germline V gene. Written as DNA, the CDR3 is TGTGCCAGCTCACCGTCGGTGACCGGGACACGTACCTACGAGCAGTACTTC. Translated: CASSPSVTGTRTYEQYF.

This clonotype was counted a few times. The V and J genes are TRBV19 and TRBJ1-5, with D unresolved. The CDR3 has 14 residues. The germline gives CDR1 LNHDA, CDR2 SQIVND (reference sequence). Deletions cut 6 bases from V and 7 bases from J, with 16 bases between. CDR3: CASRTGLGNQPQHF. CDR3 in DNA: TGTGCCAGTAGAACCGGACTAGGGAACCAGCCCCAGCATTTT.

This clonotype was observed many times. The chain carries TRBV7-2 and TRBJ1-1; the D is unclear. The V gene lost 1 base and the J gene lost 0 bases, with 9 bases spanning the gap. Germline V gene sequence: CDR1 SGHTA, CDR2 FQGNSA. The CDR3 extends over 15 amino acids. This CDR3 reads CASSLGGGLNTEAFF. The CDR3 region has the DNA TGTGCCAGCAGCTTAGGGGGAGGGTTGAACACTGAAGCTTTCTTT.

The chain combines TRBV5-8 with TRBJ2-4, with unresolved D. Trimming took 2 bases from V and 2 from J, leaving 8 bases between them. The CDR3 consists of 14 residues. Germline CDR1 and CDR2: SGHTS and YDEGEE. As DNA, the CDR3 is TGTGCCAGCAGCTTCGGCGGAACCAAAAACATTCAGTACTTC. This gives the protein CASSFGGTKNIQYF.

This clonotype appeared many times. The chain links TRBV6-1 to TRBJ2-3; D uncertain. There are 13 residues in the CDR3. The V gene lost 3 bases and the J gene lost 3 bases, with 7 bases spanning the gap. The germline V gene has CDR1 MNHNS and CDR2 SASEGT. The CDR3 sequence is CASSDGLTDTQYF. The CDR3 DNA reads TGTGCCAGCAGTGACGGGCTAACAGATACGCAGTATTTT.

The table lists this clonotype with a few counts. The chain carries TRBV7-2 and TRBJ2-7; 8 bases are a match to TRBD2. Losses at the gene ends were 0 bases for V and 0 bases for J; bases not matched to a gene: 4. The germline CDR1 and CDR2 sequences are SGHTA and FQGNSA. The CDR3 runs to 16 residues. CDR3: CASSLAGSGASYEQYF. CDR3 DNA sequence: TGTGCCAGCAGCTTAGCGGGTAGCGGGGCCTCCTACGAGCAGTACTTC.

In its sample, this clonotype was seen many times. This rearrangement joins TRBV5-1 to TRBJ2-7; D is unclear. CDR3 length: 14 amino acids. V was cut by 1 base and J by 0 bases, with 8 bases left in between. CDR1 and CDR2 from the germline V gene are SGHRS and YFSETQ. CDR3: CASSLKRSSYEQYF. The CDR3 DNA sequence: TGCGCCAGCAGCTTGAAAAGGAGCTCCTACGAGCAGTACTTC.

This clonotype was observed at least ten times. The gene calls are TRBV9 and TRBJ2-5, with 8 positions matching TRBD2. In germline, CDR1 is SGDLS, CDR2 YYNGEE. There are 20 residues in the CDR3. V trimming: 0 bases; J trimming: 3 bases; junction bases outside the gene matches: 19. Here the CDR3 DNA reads TGTGCCAGCAGCGTAGAGGGGGGACTAGTCCCCAGTATAAGTGAAGAGACCCAGTACTTC. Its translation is CASSVEGGLVPSISEETQYF.

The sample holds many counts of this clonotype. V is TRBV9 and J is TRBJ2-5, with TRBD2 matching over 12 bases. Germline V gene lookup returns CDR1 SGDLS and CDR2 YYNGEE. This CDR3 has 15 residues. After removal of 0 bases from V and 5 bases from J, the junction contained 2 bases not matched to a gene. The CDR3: CASSVGTSGMETQYF. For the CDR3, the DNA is TGTGCCAGCAGCGTAGGGACTAGCGGGATGGAGACCCAGTACTTC.

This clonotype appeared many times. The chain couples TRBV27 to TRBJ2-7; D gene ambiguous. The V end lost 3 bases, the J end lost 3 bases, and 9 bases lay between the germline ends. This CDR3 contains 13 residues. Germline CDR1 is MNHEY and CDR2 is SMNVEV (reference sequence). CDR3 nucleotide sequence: TGTGCCAGCAGTTTCGGCAGAGGCTACGAGCAGTACTTC. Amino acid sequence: CASSFGRGYEQYF.

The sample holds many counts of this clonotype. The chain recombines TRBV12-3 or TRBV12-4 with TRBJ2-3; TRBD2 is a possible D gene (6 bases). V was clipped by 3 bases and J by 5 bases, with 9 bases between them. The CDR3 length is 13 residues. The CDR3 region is CASSLARGDTQYF. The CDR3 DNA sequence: TGTGCCAGCAGTTTGGCGCGGGGAGATACGCAGTATTTT.

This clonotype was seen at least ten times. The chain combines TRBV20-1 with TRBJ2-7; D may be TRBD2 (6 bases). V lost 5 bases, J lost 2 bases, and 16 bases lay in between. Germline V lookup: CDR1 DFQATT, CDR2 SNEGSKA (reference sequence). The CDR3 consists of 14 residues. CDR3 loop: CSALVGGKPYEQYF. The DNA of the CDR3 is TGCAGTGCTTTGGTCGGCGGGAAGCCCTACGAGCAGTACTTC.

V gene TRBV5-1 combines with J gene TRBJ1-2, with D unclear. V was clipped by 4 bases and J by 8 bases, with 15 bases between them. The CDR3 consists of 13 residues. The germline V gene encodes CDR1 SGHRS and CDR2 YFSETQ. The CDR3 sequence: CASSPSGGLGYTF. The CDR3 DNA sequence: TGCGCCAGCAGCCCATCTGGAGGGTTAGGCTACACCTTC. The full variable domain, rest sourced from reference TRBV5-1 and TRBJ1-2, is KAGVTQTPRYLIKTRGQQVTLSCSPISGHRSVSWYQQTPGQGLQFLFEYFSETQRNKGNFPGRFSGRQFSNSRSEMNVSTLELGDSALYLCASSPSGGLGYTFGSGTRLTVV.

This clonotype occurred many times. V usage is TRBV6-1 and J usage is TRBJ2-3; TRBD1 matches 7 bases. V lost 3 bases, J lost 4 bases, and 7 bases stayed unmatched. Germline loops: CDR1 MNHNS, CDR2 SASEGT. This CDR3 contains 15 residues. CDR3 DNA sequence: TGTGCCAGCAGTGAGTGGGACAGCTCGTCAGATACGCAGTATTTT. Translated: CASSEWDSSSDTQYF.

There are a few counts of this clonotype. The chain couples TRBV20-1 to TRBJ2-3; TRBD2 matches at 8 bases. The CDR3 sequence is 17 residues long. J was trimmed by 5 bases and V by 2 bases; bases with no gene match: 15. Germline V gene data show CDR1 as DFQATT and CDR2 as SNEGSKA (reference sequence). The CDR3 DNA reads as TGCAGTGCTAGACCTTTTCTTTCGGGAGGGCCGGTAGATACGCAGTATTTT. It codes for CSARPFLSGGPVDTQYF.

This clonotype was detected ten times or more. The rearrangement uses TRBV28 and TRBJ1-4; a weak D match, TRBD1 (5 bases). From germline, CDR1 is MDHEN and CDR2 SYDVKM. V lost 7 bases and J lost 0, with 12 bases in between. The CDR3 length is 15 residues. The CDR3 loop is CASKRTGSTNEKLFF. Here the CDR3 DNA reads TGTGCCAGCAAGAGAACAGGATCAACTAATGAAAAACTGTTTTTT. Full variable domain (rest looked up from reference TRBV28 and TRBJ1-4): DVKVTQSSRYLVKRTGEKVFLECVQDMDHENMFWYRQDPGLGLRLIYFSYDVKMKEKGDIPEGYSVSREKKERFSLILESASTNQTSMYLCASKRTGSTNEKLFFGSGTQLSVL.

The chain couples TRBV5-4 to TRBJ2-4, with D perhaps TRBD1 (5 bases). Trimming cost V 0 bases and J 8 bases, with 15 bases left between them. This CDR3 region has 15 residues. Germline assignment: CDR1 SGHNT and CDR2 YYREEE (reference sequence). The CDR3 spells CASSLGGVGADIQYF. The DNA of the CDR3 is TGTGCCAGCAGCTTGGGAGGCGTAGGGGCCGACATTCAGTACTTC. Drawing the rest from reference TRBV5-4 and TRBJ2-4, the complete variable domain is ETGVTQSPTHLIKTRGQQVTLRCSSQSGHNTVSWYQQALGQGPQFIFQYYREEENGRGNFPPRFSGLQFPNYSSELNVNALELDDSALYLCASSLGGVGADIQYFGAGTRLSVL.

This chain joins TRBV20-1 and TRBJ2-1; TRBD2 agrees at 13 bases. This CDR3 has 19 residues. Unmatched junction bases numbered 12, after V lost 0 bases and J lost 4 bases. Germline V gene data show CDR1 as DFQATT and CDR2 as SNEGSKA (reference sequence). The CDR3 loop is CSARDLGTSGNGIYNEQFF. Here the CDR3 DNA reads TGCAGTGCTAGAGATCTCGGGACTAGCGGGAACGGGATTTACAATGAGCAGTTCTTC.